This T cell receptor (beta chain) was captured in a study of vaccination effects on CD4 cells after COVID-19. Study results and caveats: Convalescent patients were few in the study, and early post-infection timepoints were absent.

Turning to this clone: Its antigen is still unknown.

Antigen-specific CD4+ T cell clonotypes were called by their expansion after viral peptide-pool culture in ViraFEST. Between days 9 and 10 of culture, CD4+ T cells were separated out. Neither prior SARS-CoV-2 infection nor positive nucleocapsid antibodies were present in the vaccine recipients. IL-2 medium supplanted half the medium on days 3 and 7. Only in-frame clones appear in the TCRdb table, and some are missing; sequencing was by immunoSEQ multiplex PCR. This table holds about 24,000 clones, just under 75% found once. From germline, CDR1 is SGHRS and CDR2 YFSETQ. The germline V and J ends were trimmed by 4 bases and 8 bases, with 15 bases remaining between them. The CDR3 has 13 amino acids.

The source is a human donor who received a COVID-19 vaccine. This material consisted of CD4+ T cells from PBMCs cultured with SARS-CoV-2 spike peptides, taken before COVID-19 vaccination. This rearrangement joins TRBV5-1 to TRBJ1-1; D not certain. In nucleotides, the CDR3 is TGCGCCAGCAGCCCCTGGGTGGTAGGGGAAGCTTTCTTT. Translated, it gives CASSPWVVGEAFF.